The 9 T cell receptor beta chains below come from one sample, sequenced in a study of OX40 agonist ivuxolimab in advanced cancers. The assay was immunoSEQ multiplex PCR, and TCRdb's table has in-frame clones only and misses some. The table lists 30,000 to 40,000 clones, 81% of them singletons. The sample here was CD4+ or CD8+ T cells sorted from blood, taken in a trial of the OX40 agonist ivuxolimab. These receptors were obtained from an adult with an advanced solid tumor such as melanoma, head and neck, liver or kidney cancer.

The rearrangement links TRBV19 to TRBJ2-1; 12 bases map to TRBD1. This CDR3 has 17 amino acids. With V trimmed by 1 base and J by 7 bases, 8 bases remained unmatched. Looked up from germline, CDR1 is LNHDA and CDR2 is SQIVND (reference sequence). The CDR3, as DNA: TGTGCCAGTAGTATAGTCCTCCGGGACAGGGGGCGAAATGAGCAGTTCTTC. Translation gives CASSIVLRDRGRNEQFF.

The V and J genes are TRBV14 and TRBJ1-2, with D hard to call. V lost 1 base, J lost 3 bases, and 12 bases lay in between. The CDR3 extends over 15 amino acids. CDR1 and CDR2 from the germline V gene are SGHDN and FVKESK. Here the CDR3 reads CASSQVVVGDYGYTF. CDR3 bases: TGTGCCAGCAGCCAAGTTGTGGTAGGAGACTATGGCTACACCTTC.

This chain joins TRBV7-3 and TRBJ2-2; TRBD2 agrees at 9 bases. Per germline, CDR1 SGHTA and CDR2 FQGTGA. The CDR3 totals 14 residues. V lost 3 bases to trimming and J lost 6 bases; unmatched junction nucleotides: 2. The CDR3 DNA follows: TGTGCCAGCAGCTTTGGCGGGAGGGCCGGGGAGCTGTTTTTT. This encodes CASSFGGRAGELFF.

The J gene is TRBJ1-5, the V gene TRBV28; possibly TRBD1 for D (6 bases). Between the trimmed V and J ends, which lost 2 bases and 1 base, there was a span of 12 bases. This CDR3 region has 16 residues. Germline CDR1 reads MDHEN; CDR2 reads SYDVKM. The CDR3 spells CASSLRGATSNQPQHF. The CDR3 region has the DNA TGTGCCAGCAGTTTAAGGGGGGCGACGAGCAATCAGCCCCAGCATTTT.

CDR3 nucleotides: TGTGCCAGCAGCCCCGTCCGGGCAGGGGCCTTGAACACTGAAGCTTTCTTT. It specifies CASSPVRAGALNTEAFF. The chain links TRBV5-6 to TRBJ1-1, with D possibly TRBD1 on 6 matching bases. CDR1 and CDR2 from the germline V gene are SGHDT and YYEEEE. With 4 bases removed from V and 0 bases from J, the gap between germline ends came to 19 bases. This CDR3 is 17 amino acids long.

This chain joins TRBV9 and TRBJ2-1, with 8 bases identical to TRBD2. Germline trimming cut 3 bases from V and 5 bases from J; bases unmatched to any gene: 1. Looked up from germline, CDR1 is SGDLS and CDR2 is YYNGEE. The CDR3 sequence is 13 residues long. The CDR3: CASSAGLDNEQFF. The CDR3 region has the DNA TGTGCCAGCAGCGCGGGACTAGACAATGAGCAGTTCTTC.

This clone was detected only a few times. The chain recombines TRBV15 with TRBJ1-3; 9 bases are a match to TRBD1. J was trimmed by 2 bases and V by 8 bases; bases with no gene match: 10. The CDR3 consists of 16 residues. Per germline, CDR1 LNHNV and CDR2 YYDKDF (reference sequence). The CDR3 DNA reads as TGTGCCACCCGTGCGGACAGGGGAGATCCTGGAAACACCATATATTTT. This encodes CATRADRGDPGNTIYF.

V gene TRBV18 combines with J gene TRBJ1-1; no clear D gene. V was clipped by 3 bases and J by 1 base, with 9 bases between them. This CDR3 region has 14 residues. Germline V gives CDR1 KGHSH, CDR2 LQKENI. The CDR3 protein is CASSPPGQNTEAFF. In nucleotides, the CDR3 is TGTGCCAGCTCACCCCCCGGCCAGAACACTGAAGCTTTCTTT.

The chain's CDR3 is CASSLDRDNTDTQYF. For the CDR3, the DNA is TGTGCCAGCAGCTTAGATCGGGACAACACAGATACGCAGTATTTT. The J gene is TRBJ2-3, the V gene TRBV11-2; perhaps TRBD1 as D (6 bases). V lost 0 bases and J 2 bases, leaving 9 bases between the germline ends. Germline V gene data show CDR1 as SGHAT and CDR2 as FQNNGV. This CDR3 has 15 residues.